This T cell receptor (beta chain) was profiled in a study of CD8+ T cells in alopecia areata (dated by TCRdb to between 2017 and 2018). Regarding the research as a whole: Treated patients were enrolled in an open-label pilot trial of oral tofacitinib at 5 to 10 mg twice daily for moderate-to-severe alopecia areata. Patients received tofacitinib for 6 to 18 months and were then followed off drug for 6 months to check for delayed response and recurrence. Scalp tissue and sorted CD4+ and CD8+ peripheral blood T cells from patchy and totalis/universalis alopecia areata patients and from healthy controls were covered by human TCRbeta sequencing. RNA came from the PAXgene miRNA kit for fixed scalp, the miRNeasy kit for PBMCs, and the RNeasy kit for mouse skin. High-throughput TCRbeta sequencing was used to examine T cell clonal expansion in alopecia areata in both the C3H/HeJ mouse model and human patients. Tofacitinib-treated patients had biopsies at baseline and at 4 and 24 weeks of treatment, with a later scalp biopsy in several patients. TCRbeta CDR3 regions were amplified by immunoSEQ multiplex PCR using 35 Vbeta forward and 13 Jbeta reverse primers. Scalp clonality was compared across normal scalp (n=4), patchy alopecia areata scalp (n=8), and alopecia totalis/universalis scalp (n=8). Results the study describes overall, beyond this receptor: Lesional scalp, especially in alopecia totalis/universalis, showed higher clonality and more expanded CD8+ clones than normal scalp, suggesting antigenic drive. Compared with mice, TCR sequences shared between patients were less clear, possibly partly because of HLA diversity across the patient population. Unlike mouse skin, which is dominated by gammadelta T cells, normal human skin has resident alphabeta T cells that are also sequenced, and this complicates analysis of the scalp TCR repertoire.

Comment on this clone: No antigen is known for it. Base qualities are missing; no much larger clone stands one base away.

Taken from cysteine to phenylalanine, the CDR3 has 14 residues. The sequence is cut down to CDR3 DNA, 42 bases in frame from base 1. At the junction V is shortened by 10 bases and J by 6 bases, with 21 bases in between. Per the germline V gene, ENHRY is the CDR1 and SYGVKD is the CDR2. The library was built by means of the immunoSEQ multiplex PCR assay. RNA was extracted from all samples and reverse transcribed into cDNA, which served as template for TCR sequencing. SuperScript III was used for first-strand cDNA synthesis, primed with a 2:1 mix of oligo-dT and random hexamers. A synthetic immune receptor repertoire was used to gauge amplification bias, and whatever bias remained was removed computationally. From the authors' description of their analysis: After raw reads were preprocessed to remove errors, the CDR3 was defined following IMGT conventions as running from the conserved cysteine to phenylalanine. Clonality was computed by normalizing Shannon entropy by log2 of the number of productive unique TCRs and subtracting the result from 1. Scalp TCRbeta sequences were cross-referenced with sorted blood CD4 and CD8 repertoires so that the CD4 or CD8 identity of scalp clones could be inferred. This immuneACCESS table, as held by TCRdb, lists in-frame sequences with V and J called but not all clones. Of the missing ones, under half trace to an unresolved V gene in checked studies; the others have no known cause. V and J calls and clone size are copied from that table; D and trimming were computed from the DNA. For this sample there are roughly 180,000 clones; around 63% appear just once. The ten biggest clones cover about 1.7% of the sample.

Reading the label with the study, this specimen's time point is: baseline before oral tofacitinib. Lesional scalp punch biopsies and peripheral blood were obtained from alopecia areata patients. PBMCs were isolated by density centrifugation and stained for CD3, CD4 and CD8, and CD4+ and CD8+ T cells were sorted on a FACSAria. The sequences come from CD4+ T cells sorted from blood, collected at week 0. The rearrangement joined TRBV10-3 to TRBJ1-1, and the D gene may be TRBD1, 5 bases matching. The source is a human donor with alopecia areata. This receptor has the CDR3 CATQDTPKEAEAFF. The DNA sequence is TGTGCCACCCAGGACACTCCGAAGGAAGCTGAAGCTTTCTTT.